This passage covers 22 T cell receptor beta chains from one sample sequenced in a study of control samples from healthy donors and cancer patients. Clones were sequenced by immunoSEQ multiplex PCR, and TCRdb holds only the in-frame ones, with some missing. Counted here are approximately 83,000 clones, over 85% occurring once; the ten biggest clones make up about 1.5%. Sequences were obtained from blood. The receptors shown here come from a woman between 25 and 40 years old in good health.

In its sample, this clone was seen once. The DNA of the CDR3 is TGTGCCAGTAGTATAGTAGTGGAGGACAGGGGGAATGAAAAACTGTTTTTT. Its translation is CASSIVVEDRGNEKLFF. This chain connects TRBV19 to TRBJ1-4; 10 nucleotides agree with TRBD1. The CDR3 extends over 17 amino acids. Germline values: CDR1 LNHDA, CDR2 SQIVND (reference sequence). V was clipped by 1 base and J by 5 bases; unmatched bases: 7.

CDR3 sequence reads: CATSGEDPNTEAFF. The DNA of the CDR3 is TGTGCCACCAGTGGGGAGGATCCGAACACTGAAGCTTTCTTT. This rearrangement joins TRBV24-1 to TRBJ1-1; D is uncertain. CDR1 is KGHDR and CDR2 is SFDVKD in the germline V gene. The CDR3 spans 14 residues. V gave up 5 bases and J gave up 1 base, with 10 bases separating them.

The chain recombines TRBV5-1 with TRBJ1-3; D might be TRBD1 (6 bases). Germline CDR1 and CDR2: SGHRS and YFSETQ. This CDR3 comprises 14 residues. V was shortened by 0 bases and J by 9 bases, with 13 bases between the two germline ends. CDR3 coding DNA: TGCGCCAGCAGCTTGGAAAGGGGGGGGACCACCATATATTTT. Protein: CASSLERGGTTIYF.

V and J are TRBV5-1 and TRBJ2-7; 14 nucleotides match TRBD2. Germline V CDR1 and CDR2: SGHRS, YFSETQ. The J segment lost 3 bases and the V segment lost 4 bases, leaving 3 bases of the junction unmatched. The CDR3 has 15 amino acids. CDR3 in amino acids: CASSGGLAGVYEQYF. As DNA, the CDR3 is TGCGCCAGCAGCGGGGGACTAGCGGGAGTCTACGAGCAGTACTTC.

The chain recombines TRBV19 with TRBJ1-2; tentative D call: TRBD1 (5 bases). Deletions cut 5 bases from V and 7 bases from J, with 11 bases between. This CDR3 has 12 residues. Germline values: CDR1 LNHDA, CDR2 SQIVND (reference sequence). The CDR3 DNA reads as TGTGCCAGTAGTCCTCAGGGATTTGGCTACACCTTC. It yields the protein CASSPQGFGYTF.

The rearrangement uses TRBV15 and TRBJ2-7; 12 nucleotides line up with TRBD2. This CDR3 contains 14 residues. Germline V CDR1 and CDR2: LNHNV, YYDKDF (reference sequence). V trimming: 1 base; J trimming: 8 bases; junction bases outside the gene matches: 3. CDR3 sequence: CATSRGLAGDKQYF. CDR3 sequence (DNA): TGTGCCACCAGCAGAGGACTAGCGGGAGACAAGCAGTACTTC.

The rearrangement joins TRBV19 to TRBJ1-1, with D maybe TRBD1 (5 bases). CDR1 and CDR2 (germline): LNHDA, SQIVND (reference sequence). Deletions cut 6 bases from V and 3 bases from J, with 14 bases between. The CDR3 sequence is 14 residues long. The CDR3 spells CASSDTGHYTEAFF. The CDR3 DNA sequence: TGTGCCAGTAGCGATACCGGACATTACACTGAAGCTTTCTTT.

This chain connects TRBV5-1 to TRBJ1-6, with no clear D. The CDR3 is 14 residues long. V lost 0 bases to trimming and J lost 5 bases, with 6 bases between them. Per germline, CDR1 SGHRS and CDR2 YFSETQ. In nucleotides, the CDR3 is TGCGCCAGCAGCTTGGCGCTGGATAATTCACCCCTCCACTTT. Its protein product is CASSLALDNSPLHF. Filled out from reference TRBV5-1 and TRBJ1-6, the complete variable domain reads KAGVTQTPRYLIKTRGQQVTLSCSPISGHRSVSWYQQTPGQGLQFLFEYFSETQRNKGNFPGRFSGRQFSNSRSEMNVSTLELGDSALYLCASSLALDNSPLHFGNGTRLTVT.

The V and J genes are TRBV18 and TRBJ1-6, with a weak D call TRBD1 (5 bases). Trimming stripped 4 bases from V and 0 bases from J, with 10 bases between. The CDR3 spans 16 residues. Germline values: CDR1 KGHSH, CDR2 LQKENI. The CDR3 here is CASSRTDSSYNSPLHF. The CDR3 DNA sequence: TGTGCCAGCTCACGGACTGACAGCTCCTATAATTCACCCCTCCACTTT.

The genes are TRBV19 and TRBJ2-3; TRBD2 matches 12 bases. Germline assignment: CDR1 LNHDA and CDR2 SQIVND (reference sequence). V was clipped by 6 bases and J by 2 bases; unmatched bases: 3. The CDR3 covers 15 residues. This CDR3 is CASSGLAGNTDTQYF. The CDR3 DNA sequence: TGTGCCAGTAGCGGACTAGCGGGGAACACAGATACGCAGTATTTT.

The rearrangement uses TRBV5-6 and TRBJ1-1; no definite D call. V shed 4 bases and J shed 3 bases, with 13 bases lying between them. The CDR3 has 14 residues. Germline V lookup: CDR1 SGHDT, CDR2 YYEEEE. CDR3 coding DNA: TGTGCCAGCAGCCTGCTAGGGAAACACACTGAAGCTTTCTTT. This codes for CASSLLGKHTEAFF.

The chain has TRBV11-2 and TRBJ2-1, with a possible D match to TRBD1 (6 bases). The CDR3 is made up of 11 amino acids. The ends were cut back, 6 bases at V and 6 bases at J, with 6 bases in the middle. Germline assignment: CDR1 SGHAT and CDR2 FQNNGV. Here the CDR3 DNA reads TGTGCCAGCAGGGACAGCAATGAGCAGTTCTTC. It is translated as CASRDSNEQFF. Together with reference TRBV11-2 and TRBJ2-1, the CDR3 gives the full variable domain: EAGVAQSPRYKIIEKRQSVAFWCNPISGHATLYWYQQILGQGPKLLIQFQNNGVVDDSQLPKDRFSAERLKGVDSTLKIQPAKLEDSAVYLCASRDSNEQFFGPGTRLTVL.

V and J are TRBV18 and TRBJ2-7, with 9 bases identical to TRBD2. Trimming removed 1 base from V and 5 bases from J; junction bases left unmatched: 3. The length of the CDR3 is 14 residues. The germline gives CDR1 KGHSH, CDR2 LQKENI. CDR3 DNA sequence: TGTGCCAGCTCACCACTAGCGGGAGTACACGAGCAGTACTTC. Its protein product is CASSPLAGVHEQYF.

The chain joins TRBV24-1 to TRBJ2-5; the match to TRBD2 covers 11 bases. This CDR3 comprises 16 residues. Looked up from germline, CDR1 is KGHDR and CDR2 is SFDVKD. V lost 2 bases, J lost 5 bases, and 6 bases stayed unmatched. Written as DNA, the CDR3 is TGTGCCACCAGTGATTCTCCTAGCGGGAGGTGGGAGACCCAGTACTTC. This sequence encodes CATSDSPSGRWETQYF.

V and J are TRBV6-2 or TRBV6-3 and TRBJ1-5; possible D gene TRBD1, 5 bases. The germline CDR1 and CDR2 sequences are MNHEY and SVGEGT. The V and J ends lost 6 bases and 1 base respectively, with 22 bases between them. The CDR3 covers 18 residues. The CDR3 reads CASSAILKGSGSNQPQHF. The CDR3 DNA is TGTGCCAGCAGCGCAATATTGAAGGGGTCCGGAAGCAATCAGCCCCAGCATTTT.

The rearrangement uses TRBV24-1 and TRBJ2-6, with TRBD1 identical over 8 bases. The CDR3 consists of 18 residues. Germline V gene sequence: CDR1 KGHDR, CDR2 SFDVKD. The junction had 15 bases not matched to a gene; V was cut back by 8 bases and J by 4 bases. CDR3 in amino acids: CATTISGGASSGANVLTF. The CDR3 region has the DNA TGTGCCACCACCATCTCAGGGGGCGCTAGTTCAGGGGCCAACGTCCTGACTTTC.

The chain couples TRBV13 to TRBJ1-1, with D maybe TRBD1 (5 bases). The germline V and J ends were trimmed by 5 bases and 2 bases, with 12 bases remaining between them. The CDR3 covers 14 residues. The germline V gene encodes CDR1 PRHDT and CDR2 FYEKMQ (reference sequence). CDR3 region: CASSITGVNTEAFF. For the CDR3, the DNA is TGTGCCAGCAGCATCACGGGGGTTAACACTGAAGCTTTCTTT.

This chain connects TRBV3-1 (or the pseudogene TRBV3-2) to TRBJ1-5; D possibly corresponds to TRBD1 (5 bases). The germline V gene encodes CDR1 LGHDT and CDR2 YNNKEL (reference sequence). The CDR3 spans 15 residues. V was clipped by 1 base and J by 6 bases, with 13 bases between them. The CDR3 region is CASSQGTGVGQPQHF. DNA of the CDR3: TGTGCCAGCAGCCAAGGCACGGGGGTCGGTCAGCCCCAGCATTTT.

The chain carries TRBV2 and TRBJ1-5, with D unclear. This CDR3 is built from 12 residues. The V gene's germline CDR1 is SNHLY and CDR2 FYNNEI. V dropped 3 bases and J dropped 5 bases, with 5 bases sitting between them. The CDR3 nucleotides read TGTGCCAGCAGTGACAGTTATCAGCCCCAGCATTTT. Translation: CASSDSYQPQHF.

This sequence joins TRBV28 and TRBJ1-5; TRBD1 might be the D (6 bases). V was cut by 4 bases and J by 6 bases, with 19 bases left in between. Germline CDR1 MDHEN, CDR2 SYDVKM. The length of the CDR3 is 16 residues. CDR3 sequence reads: CASSSVGTPAGQPQHF. CDR3 coding DNA: TGTGCCAGCAGTTCTGTCGGGACACCCGCGGGTCAGCCCCAGCATTTT.

This clone has just a few counts. Here the CDR3 reads CASSPPDRGFNYGYTF. The CDR3, as DNA: TGTGCCAGCAGTCCCCCGGACAGGGGATTTAACTATGGCTACACCTTC. V usage is TRBV28 and J usage is TRBJ1-2; 9 bases map to TRBD1. V lost 5 bases, J lost 1 base, and 8 bases stayed unmatched. Germline CDR1 is MDHEN and CDR2 is SYDVKM. The CDR3 loop spans 16 amino acids.

The V call is TRBV12-3 or TRBV12-4, the J call TRBJ1-1; no reliable D call. This CDR3 comprises 13 residues. Trimming removed 6 bases from V and 6 bases from J, with 14 bases in between. The CDR3 DNA reads as TGTGCCAGCAGCTCCTCACTAGGCGCTGAAGCTTTCTTT. It codes for CASSSSLGAEAFF.